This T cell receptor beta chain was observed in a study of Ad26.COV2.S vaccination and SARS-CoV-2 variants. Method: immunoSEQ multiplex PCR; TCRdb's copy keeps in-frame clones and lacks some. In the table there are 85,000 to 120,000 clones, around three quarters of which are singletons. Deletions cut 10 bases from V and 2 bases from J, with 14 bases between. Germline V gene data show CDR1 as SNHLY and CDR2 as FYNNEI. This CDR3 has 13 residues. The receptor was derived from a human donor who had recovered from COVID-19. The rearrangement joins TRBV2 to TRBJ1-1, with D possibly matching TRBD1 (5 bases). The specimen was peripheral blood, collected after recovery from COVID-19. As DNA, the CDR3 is TGTGCCACTAAAAGGGGAGTCAACACTGAAGCTTTCTTT. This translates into CATKRGVNTEAFF. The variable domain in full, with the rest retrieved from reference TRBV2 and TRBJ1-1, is EPEVTQTPSHQVTQMGQEVILRCVPISNHLYFYWYRQILGQKVEFLVSFYNNEISEKSEIFDDQFSVERPDGSNFTLKIRSTKLEDSAMYFCATKRGVNTEAFFGQGTRLTVV.